This T cell receptor (delta chain) was found in a study of Vδ1+ human thymocytes. Extracted RNA was reverse transcribed into cDNA. CDR3 amplicons came from multiplex PCR with pooled V-gene forward and constant-region reverse primers. TCRdb made new clone calls on the multiplex PCR reads using CATT. This table has over 65,000 delta-chain clones, more than 30% appearing once. Study-level results: Many TRG clonotypes were shared between donors; TRD repertoires were essentially private. The authors advised highly purified populations and single-cell validation. Approximately 20% of thymic delta-chain sequences were Vdelta2, with few Vdelta3, unlike blood Vdelta1+ controls. Highly polyclonal TRG and TRD repertoires with Gaussian CDR3 length distributions appeared in thymus.

As regards this clone: The antigen remains unidentified. A read error may account for a junction end that differs from germline.

The CDR3 totals 20 residues. Germline assignment: CDR1 TSWWSYY and CDR2 QGS. The sequence was collected from a boy less than two years old who had congenital heart surgery. V gene TRDV1 combines with J gene TRDJ1; possible D gene TRDD3, 5 bases. The sample consisted of Vdelta1+ gamma-delta thymocytes from the thymus. The subset is: FACS-sorted CD3+ TCRalphabeta- TCRVdelta1+ TCRVdelta2- thymocytes. CDR3 bases: TGTGCTCTTGGGGATCACCCCAGACCTAGGGGACGCGGCGGTGCCGATAAACTCATTTTT. Its translation is CALGDHPRPRGRGGADKLIF.